This T cell receptor (beta chain) was identified in a study of shared clonotypes between healthy human individuals. On the study more broadly: Donors consisted of two women and a few men between 18 and 49.

It was across several immunoSEQ plates that each subset's genomic DNA was evenly split. The authors sequenced unsorted PBMC DNA on ten immunoSEQ deep assay plates. Repertoires were generated with immunoSEQ multiplex PCR, while TCRdb's copy carries only in-frame clones and drops some. The data show 450,000 to 500,000 clones, approximately 80% seen once. The germline V gene has CDR1 SGHRS and CDR2 YFSETQ. This CDR3 has 13 residues. Trimming stripped 7 bases from V and 1 base from J, with 12 bases between. Study results and caveats: Few donors restricted represented genetic and exposure-history diversity.

Notes on this clone: Antigen: not known.

Sequenced input: PBMCs. The receptor was isolated from a woman aged 40 to 49 in good health. Some clones in this sample may be carry-over from other donors' samples. The J gene is TRBJ2-7, the V gene TRBV5-1; D possibly corresponds to TRBD2 (6 bases). This chain's CDR3 is CASGWDSSYEQYF. The CDR3 nucleotides are TGCGCCAGCGGTTGGGACTCATCCTACGAGCAGTACTTC.